Listed here are 5 T cell receptor beta chains from one sample, sequenced in a study of T cell repertoires in cytomegalovirus infection. MiXCR, applied by TCRdb to the reads, yields one record per CDR3 protein. The table lists about 400,000 distinct CDR3 sequences, 15% to 20% of them singletons. Sequencing was done on a sample of PBMCs. The receptors derive from a human donor in good health (CMV status not recorded). Some clones in this sample may be carry-over from other donors' samples.

This clonotype was seen repeatedly, ten times or more. The chain has TRBV7-6 and TRBJ2-3; D may correspond to TRBD1 or TRBD2 (6 bases each). In germline, CDR1 is SGHVS, CDR2 FNYEAQ. CDR3 size: 15 residues. V was clipped by 5 bases and J by 6 bases, with 18 bases between them. The CDR3 DNA reads as TGTGCCAGCAGCCCCCGAGGGGGGCTGGGCGATACGCAGTATTTT. Its translation: CASSPRGGLGDTQYF.

The rearrangement uses TRBV6-4 and TRBJ2-7; D not resolved. Trimming took off 9 bases at V and 8 bases at J, with 5 bases between the two ends. Germline V gives CDR1 MRHNA, CDR2 SNTAGT. This CDR3 contains 8 residues. DNA of the CDR3: TGTGCCAGGATAAAGCAGTACTTC. Translation: CARIKQYF.

The V and J genes are TRBV14 and TRBJ2-2; a weak D match, TRBD2 (5 bases). Germline loops: CDR1 SGHDN, CDR2 FVKESK. V was clipped by 8 bases and J by 7 bases, with 17 bases between them. The CDR3 length is 14 residues. This chain's CDR3 is CASRSPGYNGELFF. Written as DNA, the CDR3 is TGTGCCAGCCGGAGCCCGGGGTATAACGGGGAGCTGTTTTTT.

In regard to this clonotype: A much larger clone lies a single base off, so this may be a read error. The rearrangement uses TRBV7-8 and TRBJ1-1; TRBD1 might be the D (5 bases). V lost 5 bases and J 4 bases, leaving 14 bases between the germline ends. Looked up from germline, CDR1 is SGHVS and CDR2 is FQNEAQ. CDR3 length equals 14 residues. The CDR3 is CASSPMGRGTEAFF. The DNA of the CDR3 is TGTGCCAGCAGCCCCATGGGGCGGGGCACTGAAGCTTTCTTT.

In this sample, this clonotype turned up a few times. V is TRBV19 and J is TRBJ2-2; D assignment may be TRBD1 or TRBD2 (5 bases each). CDR1 and CDR2 from the germline V gene are LNHDA and SQIVND (reference sequence). The CDR3 runs 16 residues. V lost 6 bases, J lost 1 base, and 15 bases lay in between. The DNA for the CDR3 is TGTGCCAGTAGAACACCCGGGACGGGGAACACCGGGGAGCTGTTTTTT. The encoded protein is CASRTPGTGNTGELFF.